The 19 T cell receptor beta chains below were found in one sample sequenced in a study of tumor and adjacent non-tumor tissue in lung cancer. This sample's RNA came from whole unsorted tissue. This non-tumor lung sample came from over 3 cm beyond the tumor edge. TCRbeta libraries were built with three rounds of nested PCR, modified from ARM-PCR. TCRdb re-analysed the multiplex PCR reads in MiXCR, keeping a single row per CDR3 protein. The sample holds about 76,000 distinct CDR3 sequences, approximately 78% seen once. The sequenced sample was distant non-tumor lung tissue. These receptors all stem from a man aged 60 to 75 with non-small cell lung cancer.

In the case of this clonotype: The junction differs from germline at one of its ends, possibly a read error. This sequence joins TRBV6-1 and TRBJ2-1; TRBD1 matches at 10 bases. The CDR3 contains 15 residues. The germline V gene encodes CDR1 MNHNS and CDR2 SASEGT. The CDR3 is CTSSGRTGGNNEQFF. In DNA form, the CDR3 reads TGTACCAGCAGTGGGCGGACAGGGGGTAACAATGAGCAGTTTTTC.

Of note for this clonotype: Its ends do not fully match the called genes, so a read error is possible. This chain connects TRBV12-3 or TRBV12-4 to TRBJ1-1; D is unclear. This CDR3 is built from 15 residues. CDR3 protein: CASSINQAVDTKAFF. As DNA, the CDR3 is TGTGCCAGCAGCATTAACCAGGCTGTAGACACTAAAGCTTTCTTT.

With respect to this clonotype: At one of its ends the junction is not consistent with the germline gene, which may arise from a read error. CDR3 coding DNA: TGCGCCAACAGCCAAGAAGAACAGTCCTACGAGCGGTACTTC. Protein: CANSQEEQSYERYF. The rearrangement uses TRBV4-1 and TRBJ2-7; unclear D gene. The CDR3 length is 14 residues. Germline-derived CDR1 and CDR2 are MGHRA and YSYEKL.

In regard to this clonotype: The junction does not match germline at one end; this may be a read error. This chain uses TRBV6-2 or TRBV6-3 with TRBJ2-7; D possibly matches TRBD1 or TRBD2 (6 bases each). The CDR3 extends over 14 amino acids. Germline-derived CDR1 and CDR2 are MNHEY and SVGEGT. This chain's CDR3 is CASVPQGGTYEQYF. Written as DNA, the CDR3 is TGTGCCAGCGTTCCACAGGGAGGAACCTACGAGCAGTATTTC.

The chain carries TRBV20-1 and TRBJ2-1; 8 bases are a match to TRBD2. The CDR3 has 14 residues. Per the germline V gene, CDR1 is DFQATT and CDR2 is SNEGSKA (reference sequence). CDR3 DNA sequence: TGCAATGCCTCCGGACTAGCCTCCTACAATGAGCAGTTCTTC. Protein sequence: CNASGLASYNEQFF.

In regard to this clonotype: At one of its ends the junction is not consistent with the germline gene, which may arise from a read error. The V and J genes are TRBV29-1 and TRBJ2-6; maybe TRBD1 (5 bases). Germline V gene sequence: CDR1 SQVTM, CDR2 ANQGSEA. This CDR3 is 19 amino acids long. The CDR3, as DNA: TGCAGCATTGAAGATTATAGGTCTAACCCCCACTCTGGGGCCAACGCCCTGACTTTC. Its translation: CSIEDYRSNPHSGANALTF.

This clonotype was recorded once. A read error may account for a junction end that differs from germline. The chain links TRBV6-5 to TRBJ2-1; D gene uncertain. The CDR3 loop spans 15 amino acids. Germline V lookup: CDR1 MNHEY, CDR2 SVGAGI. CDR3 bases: TGTGCCAGCAGTTACGATCGGAGCTCCTACGATGAGCAGTTCTTC. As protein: CASSYDRSSYDEQFF.

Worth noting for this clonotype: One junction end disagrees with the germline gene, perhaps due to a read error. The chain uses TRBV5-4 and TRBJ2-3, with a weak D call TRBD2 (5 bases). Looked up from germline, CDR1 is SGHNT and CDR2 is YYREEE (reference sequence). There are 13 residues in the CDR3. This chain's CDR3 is CASTGVSTDTPYF. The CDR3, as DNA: TGTGCCAGCACCGGGGTTAGCACAGATACGCCGTATTTT.

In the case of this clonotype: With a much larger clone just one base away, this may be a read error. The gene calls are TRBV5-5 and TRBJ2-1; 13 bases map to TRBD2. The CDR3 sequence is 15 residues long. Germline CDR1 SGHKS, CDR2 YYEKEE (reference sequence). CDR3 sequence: CARSLGLAGINEQFF. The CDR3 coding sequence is TGTGCCAGAAGCTTGGGACTAGCGGGGATCAATGAGCAGTTCTTC.

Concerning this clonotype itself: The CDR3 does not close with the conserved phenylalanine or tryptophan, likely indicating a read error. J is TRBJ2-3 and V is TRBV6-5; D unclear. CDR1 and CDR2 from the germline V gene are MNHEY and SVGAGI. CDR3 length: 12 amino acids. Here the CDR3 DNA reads TGTGCCAGCAGTGCAGGCACAAATACGCAGTATTCT. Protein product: CASSAGTNTQYS.

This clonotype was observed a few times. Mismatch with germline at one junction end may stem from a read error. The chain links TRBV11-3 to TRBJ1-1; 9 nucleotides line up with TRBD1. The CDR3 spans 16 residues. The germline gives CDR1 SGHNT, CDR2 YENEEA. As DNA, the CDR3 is TGCGCCAGCAGCTTAGATGGGGACAGGGTGAACACTGAAGTTTTCTTT. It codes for CASSLDGDRVNTEVFF.

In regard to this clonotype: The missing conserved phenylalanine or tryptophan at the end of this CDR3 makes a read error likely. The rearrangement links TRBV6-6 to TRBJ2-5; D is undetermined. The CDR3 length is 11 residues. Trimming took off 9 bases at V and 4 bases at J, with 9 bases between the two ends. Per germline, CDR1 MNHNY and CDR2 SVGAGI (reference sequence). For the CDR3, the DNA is TGTGCCAGGAGCCCTTTAGAGACCCAGTACATC. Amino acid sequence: CARSPLETQYI.

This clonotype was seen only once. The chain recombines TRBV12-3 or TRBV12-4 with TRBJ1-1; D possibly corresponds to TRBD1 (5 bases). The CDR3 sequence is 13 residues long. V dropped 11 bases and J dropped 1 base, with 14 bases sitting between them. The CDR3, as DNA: TGTGCCGACAGTTTGGCGGAGAACACTGAAGCTTTCTTT. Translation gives CADSLAENTEAFF.

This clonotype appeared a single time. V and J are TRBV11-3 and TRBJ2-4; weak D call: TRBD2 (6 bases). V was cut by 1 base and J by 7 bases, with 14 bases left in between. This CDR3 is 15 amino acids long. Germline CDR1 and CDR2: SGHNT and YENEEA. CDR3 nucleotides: TGTGCCAGCAGCTTAGGGGGGAGGCTAGGCAACATTCAGTACTTC. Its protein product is CASSLGGRLGNIQYF.

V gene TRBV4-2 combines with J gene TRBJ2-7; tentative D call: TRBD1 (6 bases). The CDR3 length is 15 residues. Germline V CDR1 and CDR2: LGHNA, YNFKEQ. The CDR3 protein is CDSSQGQGLGYEQYF. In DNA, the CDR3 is TGTGACAGTAGCCAAGGGCAGGGGTTGGGATACGAGCAGTACTTC.

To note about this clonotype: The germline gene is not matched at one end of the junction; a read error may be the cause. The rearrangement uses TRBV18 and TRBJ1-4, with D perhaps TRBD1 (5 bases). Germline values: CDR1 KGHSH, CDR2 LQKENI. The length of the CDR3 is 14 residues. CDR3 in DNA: TGTACCAGCTCACCAGGGAGCGACTTAGGAAAACTGTTTTTT. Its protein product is CTSSPGSDLGKLFF.

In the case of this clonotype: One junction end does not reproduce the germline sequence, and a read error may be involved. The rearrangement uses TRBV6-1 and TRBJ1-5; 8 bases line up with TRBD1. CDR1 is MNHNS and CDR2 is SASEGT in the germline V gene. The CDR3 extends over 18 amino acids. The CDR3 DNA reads TGTACCAGCTGTGTCGGTCCCCGGACAGGGTATAGCAATCAGCCCCAGCATTTT. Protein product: CTSCVGPRTGYSNQPQHF.

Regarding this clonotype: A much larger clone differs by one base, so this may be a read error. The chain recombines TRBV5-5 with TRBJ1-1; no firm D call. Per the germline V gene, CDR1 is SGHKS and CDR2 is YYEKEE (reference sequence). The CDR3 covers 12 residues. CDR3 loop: CTSSFGNTEAFF. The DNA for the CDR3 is TGTACCAGCAGCTTTGGGAACACTGAAGCTTTCTTT.

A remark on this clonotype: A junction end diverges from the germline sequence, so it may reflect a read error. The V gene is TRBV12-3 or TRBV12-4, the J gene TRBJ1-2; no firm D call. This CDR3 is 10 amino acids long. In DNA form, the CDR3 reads TGTACCAGCAGCCTACAAAGGACCACCTTC. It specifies CTSSLQRTTF.